This TCR beta chain was captured by sequencing in a study of CD8+ T cells in alopecia areata. Across the whole study: Administration of oral tofacitinib to treated patients was at 5 to 10 mg twice daily.

The V gene's germline CDR1 is MNHEY and CDR2 SVGAGI. The CDR3 has 15 amino acids. Trimming stripped 6 bases from V and 10 bases from J, with 22 bases between. Treatment denoted: oral pan-JAK inhibitor, 5-10 mg twice daily. Using a FACSAria, the CD4+ and CD8+ T cells were sorted from the PBMCs. Regarding the study as a whole: Amid tofacitinib therapy, many expanded lesional clones stayed present in scalp and blood.

Details on this clone: Its specificity is unknown.

RNA was isolated and reverse transcribed to cDNA, the sequencing template. TCRdb's table, derived via immunoSEQ multiplex PCR, lists solely in-frame clones and lacks some. The data contain more than 110,000 clones, approximately 85% of them singletons. This TCR was sampled from a human donor with alopecia areata. The genes are TRBV6-5 and TRBJ2-1, with D possibly being TRBD2 (6 bases). The sequenced sample was CD8+ T cells sorted from blood, obtained at week 4, from a patient treated with tofacitinib. This chain's CDR3 is CASSPYGGVVGEQFF. The CDR3 coding sequence is TGTGCCAGCAGCCCCTACGGGGGAGTTGTTGGGGAGCAGTTCTTC.